The 16 T cell receptor beta chains reported below all come from one sample, sequenced in a study of identical twins. MiXCR, applied by TCRdb to the 5' RACE reads, yields one record per CDR3 protein. The sample has 200,000 to 250,000 distinct CDR3 sequences, 6.5% seen once. These data were also reused for a study on T cells expressing NK-cell markers.

The specimen was CD8+ T cells sorted from blood. The receptors here all came from a woman in her late teens or twenties in good health.

This clonotype was seen a handful of times. V gene TRBV12-3 or TRBV12-4 combines with J gene TRBJ2-5, with D unclear. Trimming took 2 bases from V and 2 from J, leaving 9 bases between them. The CDR3 is made up of 14 amino acids. CDR3 region: CASSLLGKQETQYF. The CDR3 coding sequence is TGTGCCAGCAGTTTACTAGGCAAACAAGAGACCCAGTACTTC.

This clonotype was counted only a few times. This chain connects TRBV11-1 to TRBJ2-6, with TRBD1 matching over 7 bases. The ends lost 1 base at V and 0 bases at J; junction bases unmatched: 12. The CDR3 covers 20 residues. The germline CDR1 and CDR2 sequences are SGHAT and FQDESV (reference sequence). For the CDR3, the DNA is TGTGCCAGCAGCTTAGACTATCGGGACAGTGAAAGCTCTGGGGCCAACGTCCTGACTTTC. Its translation is CASSLDYRDSESSGANVLTF. The full variable domain, in which reference TRBV11-1 and TRBJ2-6 provide the parts outside the CDR3, is EAEVAQSPRYKITEKSQAVAFWCDPISGHATLYWYRQILGQGPELLVQFQDESVVDDSQLPKDRFSAERLKGVDSTLKIQPAELGDSAMYLCASSLDYRDSESSGANVLTFGAGSRLTVL.

Turning to this clonotype: One end of the junction does not line up with germline, which may come from a read error. The chain carries TRBV6-5 and TRBJ2-7, with D maybe TRBD1 (6 bases). Germline assignment: CDR1 MNHEY and CDR2 SVGAGI. The CDR3 is 15 residues long. Here the CDR3 reads CASITLQGSSYKQYF. CDR3 coding DNA: TGTGCCAGCATTACCTTACAGGGTAGCTCCTACAAGCAGTACTTC.

This clonotype was observed a few times. The V gene is TRBV6-1, the J gene TRBJ2-6; D is unresolved. CDR1 and CDR2 (germline): MNHNS, SASEGT. V lost 1 base and J lost 4, with 17 bases in between. This CDR3 has 18 residues. CDR3 bases: TGTGCCAGCAGTGAAGGGCCATTCCTTATATCCGGGGCCAACGTCCTGACTTTC. It encodes CASSEGPFLISGANVLTF.

This clonotype appeared a single time. V and J are TRBV7-6 and TRBJ2-5; D is possibly TRBD2 (6 bases). Trimming left V 5 bases short and J 2 bases short, with 9 bases between. CDR1 is SGHVS and CDR2 is FNYEAQ in the germline V gene. This CDR3 spans 13 amino acids. In DNA form, the CDR3 reads TGTGCCAGCAGCCGGGACTTACAAGAGACCCAGTACTTC. Its protein is CASSRDLQETQYF.

In this sample, this clonotype turned up many times. The chain carries TRBV5-6 and TRBJ2-3; D possibly uses TRBD1 or TRBD2 (5 bases each). The CDR3 has 13 amino acids. Germline lookup yields CDR1 SGHDT and CDR2 YYEEEE. Trimming shortened V by 6 bases and J by 2 bases, and 10 bases separated the two germline ends. CDR3: CASTGTLTDTQYF. Written as DNA, the CDR3 is TGTGCCAGCACGGGGACCCTCACAGATACGCAGTATTTT.

The CDR3 here is CASSLAPGGGADTQYF. CDR3 sequence (DNA): TGCGCCAGCAGCTTGGCCCCTGGAGGAGGGGCAGATACGCAGTATTTT. V gene TRBV5-1 combines with J gene TRBJ2-3, with D perhaps matching TRBD2 (6 bases). CDR3 size: 16 residues. Trimming cost V 0 bases and J 4 bases, with 15 bases left between them. Germline CDR1 is SGHRS and CDR2 is YFSETQ.

The CDR3: CASSLVLGKETQYF. The DNA of the CDR3 is TGTGCCAGCAGCTTAGTGCTGGGAAAAGAGACCCAGTACTTC. This chain links TRBV7-9 with TRBJ2-5; no clear D gene. Germline V gene lookup returns CDR1 SEHNR and CDR2 FQNEAQ (reference sequence). Trimming removed 1 base from V and 3 bases from J, with 9 bases in between. The CDR3 runs to 14 residues.

This clonotype was seen more than once but under ten times. The genes are TRBV29-1 and TRBJ2-7; the D gene is possibly TRBD2 (6 bases). Germline CDR1 SQVTM, CDR2 ANQGSEA. The CDR3 length is 13 residues. The V and J ends lost 4 bases and 6 bases respectively, with 16 bases between them. The CDR3 sequence is CSVVVPGGGEQYF. In DNA form, the CDR3 reads TGCAGCGTTGTCGTCCCCGGGGGAGGCGAGCAGTACTTC.

This chain uses TRBV2 with TRBJ2-7; the match to TRBD1 covers 7 bases. CDR3 length: 12 amino acids. Germline values: CDR1 SNHLY, CDR2 FYNNEI. With V trimmed by 11 bases and J by 4 bases, 8 bases remained unmatched. The CDR3 reads CARGGRGYEQYF. The CDR3 DNA follows: TGTGCCCGTGGTGGCAGGGGGTACGAGCAGTACTTC.

This clonotype was seen a few times. This rearrangement joins TRBV6-1 to TRBJ2-2; 7 nucleotides agree with TRBD1. There are 16 residues in the CDR3. Germline assignment: CDR1 MNHNS and CDR2 SASEGT. The V and J ends lost 6 bases and 1 base, in that order; junction bases with no gene match: 8. The CDR3 nucleotides read TGTGCCAGCAGAAAACGGACAGGACAGAACACCGGGGAGCTGTTTTTT. Translating it yields CASRKRTGQNTGELFF.

The rearrangement links TRBV15 to TRBJ2-7; no definite D call. The ends were cut back, 0 bases at V and 3 bases at J, with 6 bases in the middle. CDR1 LNHNV and CDR2 YYDKDF come from the germline V gene (reference sequence). This CDR3 comprises 13 residues. Here the CDR3 DNA reads TGTGCCACCAGCAGAGATCGCGGCTACGAGCAGTACTTC. Protein sequence: CATSRDRGYEQYF.

This clonotype showed up just a few times. The chain employs TRBV12-5 and TRBJ2-5, with D uncertain. Germline V gives CDR1 LGHNT, CDR2 FRNRAP. The CDR3 sequence is 11 residues long. Between the trimmed V and J ends, which lost 1 base and 4 bases, there was a span of 1 base. The CDR3 nucleotides read TGTGCTAGTGGTTTGGGAGAGACCCAGTACTTC. Its protein is CASGLGETQYF.

This clonotype occurred a few times. The chain joins TRBV6-1 to TRBJ2-3; D unclear. Germline lookup yields CDR1 MNHNS and CDR2 SASEGT. V was cut by 6 bases and J by 2 bases, with 9 bases left in between. The CDR3 loop spans 13 amino acids. This CDR3 is CASRPAITDTQYF. CDR3 in DNA: TGTGCCAGCAGGCCAGCTATCACAGATACGCAGTATTTT.

Many counts were recorded for this clonotype. The V and J genes are TRBV2 and TRBJ1-5, with a possible D match to TRBD1 (5 bases). V was shortened by 2 bases and J by 5 bases, with 13 bases between the two germline ends. The germline CDR1 and CDR2 sequences are SNHLY and FYNNEI. The CDR3 is 15 residues long. CDR3 sequence: CASSERSGRDQPQHF. CDR3 sequence (DNA): TGTGCCAGCAGTGAACGATCAGGGCGGGATCAGCCCCAGCATTTT. Based on the CDR3 plus reference TRBV2 and TRBJ1-5, the full variable domain is EPEVTQTPSHQVTQMGQEVILRCVPISNHLYFYWYRQILGQKVEFLVSFYNNEISEKSEIFDDQFSVERPDGSNFTLKIRSTKLEDSAMYFCASSERSGRDQPQHFGDGTRLSIL.

This clonotype occurred a few times. The chain recombines TRBV11-1 with TRBJ2-1, with 13 positions matching TRBD2. The CDR3 spans 18 residues. The V segment lost 5 bases and the J segment 12 bases; nucleotides outside the gene matches: 19. Germline V CDR1 and CDR2: SGHAT, FQDESV (reference sequence). The DNA for the CDR3 is TGTGCCAGCAGCGCAACCGGGACTAGCGGGACTACCCACGCGGGGCAGTTCTTC. It translates to CASSATGTSGTTHAGQFF.